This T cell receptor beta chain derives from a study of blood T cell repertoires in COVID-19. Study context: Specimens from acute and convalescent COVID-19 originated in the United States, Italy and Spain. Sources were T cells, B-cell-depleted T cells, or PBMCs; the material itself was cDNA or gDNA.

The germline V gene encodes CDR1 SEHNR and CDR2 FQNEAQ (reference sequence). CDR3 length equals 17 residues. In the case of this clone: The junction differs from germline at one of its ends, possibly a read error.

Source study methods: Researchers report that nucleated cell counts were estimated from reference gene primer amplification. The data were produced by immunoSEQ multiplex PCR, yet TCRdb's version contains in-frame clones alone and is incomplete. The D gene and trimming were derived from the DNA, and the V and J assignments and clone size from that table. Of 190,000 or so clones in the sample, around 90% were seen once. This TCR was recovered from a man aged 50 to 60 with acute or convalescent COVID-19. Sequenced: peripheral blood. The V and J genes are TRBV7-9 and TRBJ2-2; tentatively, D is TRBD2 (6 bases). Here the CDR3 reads CASSLAGGIRSTGELFF. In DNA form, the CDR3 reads TGTGCCAGCAGCCTAGCCGGGGGAATACGGAGCACCGGGGAGCTGTTTTTT.